Below are 24 T cell receptor beta chains sequenced from a single sample in a study of technical replicates of blood from a few donors. TCRdb keeps only in-frame clones here, not all; method: immunoSEQ multiplex PCR. The table has about 53,000 clones, 70% to 90% seen once. The sample was PBMCs. These TCRs come from a human donor in good health. Some clones in this sample may be carry-over from other donors' samples.

V and J are TRBV6-4 and TRBJ1-6, with D unclear. From germline, CDR1 is MRHNA and CDR2 SNTAGT. The CDR3 length is 15 residues. Trimming left V 0 bases short and J 6 bases short, with 9 bases between. CDR3 amino acids: CASSDSIEGNSPLHF. CDR3 DNA: TGTGCCAGCAGTGACTCGATAGAGGGTAATTCACCCCTCCACTTT.

This chain uses TRBV20-1 with TRBJ2-7; D possibly corresponds to TRBD1 (5 bases). Germline V gene sequence: CDR1 DFQATT, CDR2 SNEGSKA (reference sequence). The length of the CDR3 is 11 residues. Trimming removed 6 bases at V and 5 bases at J, with 11 bases between. CDR3 nucleotides: TGCAGTGCAACTCAGGGTAACGAGCAGTACTTC. Translation gives CSATQGNEQYF.

The chain joins TRBV11-2 to TRBJ2-3; maybe TRBD2 (6 bases). The germline V gene encodes CDR1 SGHAT and CDR2 FQNNGV. V was pared by 1 base and J by 11 bases, with 10 bases between. The CDR3 is 12 amino acids. The CDR3 is CASSLGLGRQYF. The CDR3 DNA reads TGTGCCAGCAGCTTAGGACTAGGAAGGCAGTATTTT.

The chain employs TRBV5-4 and TRBJ2-7, with D maybe TRBD2 (7 bases). The CDR3 length is 16 residues. CDR1 is SGHNT and CDR2 is YYREEE in the germline V gene (reference sequence). The V gene lost 0 bases and the J gene lost 7 bases, with 20 bases spanning the gap. CDR3 region: CASSLDGAGGRVEQYF. CDR3 DNA: TGTGCCAGCAGCTTGGACGGGGCCGGGGGGCGAGTGGAGCAGTACTTC.

V gene TRBV30 combines with J gene TRBJ2-1, with D uncertain. The ends were cut back, 1 base at V and 8 bases at J, with 9 bases in the middle. The CDR3 contains 12 residues. CDR1 and CDR2 from the germline V gene are GTSNPN and SVGIG (reference sequence). CDR3 sequence: CAWSGQHDEQFF. The CDR3 nucleotides are TGTGCCTGGAGTGGGCAACACGATGAGCAGTTCTTC. Combining the CDR3 with reference TRBV30 and TRBJ2-1 gives the whole variable domain SQTIHQWPATLVQPVGSPLSLECTVEGTSNPNLYWYRQAAGRGLQLLFYSVGIGQISSEVPQNLSASRPQDRQFILSSKKLLLSDSGFYLCAWSGQHDEQFFGPGTRLTVL.

The gene calls are TRBV5-4 and TRBJ1-1, with TRBD1 matching over 8 bases. Germline trimming cut 0 bases from V and 7 bases from J; bases unmatched to any gene: 5. CDR1 is SGHNT, CDR2 YYREEE, per germline (reference sequence). The CDR3 has 14 amino acids. The CDR3 sequence: CASSLGQGFGEAFF. In DNA form, the CDR3 reads TGTGCCAGCAGCTTGGGACAGGGGTTTGGTGAAGCTTTCTTT.

There are a few counts of this clone. V usage is TRBV7-8 and J usage is TRBJ1-6, with D possibly being TRBD1 (6 bases). The V gene's germline CDR1 is SGHVS and CDR2 FQNEAQ. The CDR3 is 16 residues long. V was cut by 4 bases and J by 7 bases, with 17 bases left in between. CDR3: CASSSIRGLGNSPLHF. DNA of the CDR3: TGTGCCAGCAGCTCTATCAGGGGTTTAGGCAATTCACCCCTCCACTTT.

The chain combines TRBV4-3 with TRBJ2-1; 11 positions match TRBD2. Per the germline V gene, CDR1 is LGHNA and CDR2 is YSLEER. The V gene end was trimmed by 2 bases and the J gene end by 6 bases; junction bases not matched to a gene: 6. CDR3 size: 16 residues. DNA for the CDR3: TGCGCCAGCAGCCAATTAGCGGGAGGGTCAGGCAATGAGCAGTTCTTC. Protein: CASSQLAGGSGNEQFF.

This clone was seen only once. The chain combines TRBV5-1 with TRBJ1-6, with 7 bases identical to TRBD1. The V gene's germline CDR1 is SGHRS and CDR2 YFSETQ. The ends lost 5 bases at V and 6 bases at J; junction bases unmatched: 11. The CDR3 sequence is 16 residues long. The CDR3 nucleotides read TGCGCCAGCAGTCCGACAGGGCATAATATTAATTCACCCCTCCACTTT. Its translation: CASSPTGHNINSPLHF.

The chain recombines TRBV30 with TRBJ1-1; D is perhaps TRBD1 (6 bases). The CDR3 loop spans 13 amino acids. In germline, CDR1 is GTSNPN, CDR2 SVGIG (reference sequence). Trimming cost V 1 base and J 5 bases, with 11 bases left between them. The CDR3 sequence: CAWSAGGETEAFF. For the CDR3, the DNA is TGTGCCTGGAGTGCGGGGGGCGAGACTGAAGCTTTCTTT.

J is TRBJ2-5 and V is TRBV10-3; TRBD1 is a possible D gene (6 bases). The V gene's germline CDR1 is ENHRY and CDR2 SYGVKD. This CDR3 region has 13 residues. V lost 6 bases and J lost 3, with 11 bases in between. The CDR3 nucleotides are TGTGCCATCAGCGGACAGAACAAAGAGACCCAGTACTTC. Translation gives CAISGQNKETQYF.

The chain employs TRBV9 and TRBJ1-5, with a possible D match to TRBD1 (6 bases). The CDR3 runs 14 residues. Trimming stripped 3 bases from V and 3 bases from J, with 10 bases between. Per germline, CDR1 SGDLS and CDR2 YYNGEE. The chain's CDR3 is CASSAQGINQPQHF. Here the CDR3 DNA reads TGTGCCAGCAGCGCTCAGGGGATCAATCAGCCCCAGCATTTT.

This chain connects TRBV11-1 to TRBJ2-7; 7 bases agree with TRBD1. The germline CDR1 and CDR2 sequences are SGHAT and FQDESV (reference sequence). J was trimmed by 0 bases and V by 5 bases; bases with no gene match: 4. This CDR3 contains 14 residues. The CDR3 loop reads CASSQGEISYEQYF. CDR3 coding DNA: TGTGCCAGCAGCCAGGGGGAAATCTCCTACGAGCAGTACTTC.

The chain combines TRBV7-6 with TRBJ2-1; 9 nucleotides line up with TRBD2. CDR3 length equals 14 residues. From germline, CDR1 is SGHVS and CDR2 FNYEAQ. After removal of 5 bases from V and 6 bases from J, the junction contained 5 bases not matched to a gene. The CDR3 sequence is CASSLGLAVNEQFF. DNA for the CDR3: TGTGCCAGCAGCCTGGGACTAGCAGTCAATGAGCAGTTCTTC.

This chain uses TRBV27 with TRBJ1-6; no clear D. The CDR3 runs 15 residues. Trimming shortened V by 6 bases and J by 7 bases, and 16 bases separated the two germline ends. Germline lookup yields CDR1 MNHEY and CDR2 SMNVEV (reference sequence). The CDR3 DNA reads as TGTGCCAGCAGCAAGAGAGGGATCCAAAATTCACCCCTCCACTTT. This translates into CASSKRGIQNSPLHF.

CDR3 loop: CASSQPTGQGITYQPQHF. DNA for the CDR3: TGCGCCAGCAGCCAACCAACGGGACAGGGTATTACCTATCAGCCCCAGCATTTT. The chain has TRBV4-3 and TRBJ1-5; 9 positions agree with TRBD1. The CDR3 sequence is 18 residues long. The J segment lost 5 bases and the V segment lost 2 bases, leaving 13 bases of the junction unmatched. CDR1 and CDR2 (germline): LGHNA, YSLEER.

The CDR3, as DNA: TGTGCCAGCACCCTCATGGACAGGGGGCTGGCCGAGCAGTACTTC. Its translation: CASTLMDRGLAEQYF. J is TRBJ2-7 and V is TRBV7-2; 11 bases fit TRBD1. The CDR3 runs to 15 residues. V shed 7 bases, J shed 6 bases, and the junction held 11 bases outside the gene matches. Germline V CDR1 and CDR2: SGHTA, FQGNSA.

This rearrangement joins TRBV30 to TRBJ2-1; 10 bases map to TRBD1. The CDR3 totals 13 residues. Per the germline V gene, CDR1 is GTSNPN and CDR2 is SVGIG (reference sequence). V lost 5 bases, J lost 7 bases, and 5 bases stayed unmatched. The CDR3 region has the DNA TGTGCCTGGGACAGGGGGCGCTGGAATGAGCAGTTCTTC. This encodes CAWDRGRWNEQFF.

This chain joins TRBV6-4 and TRBJ2-7, with TRBD1 matching 7 bases. CDR1 and CDR2 (germline): MRHNA, SNTAGT. This CDR3 is 14 amino acids long. V gave up 6 bases and J gave up 1 base; unmatched junction bases: 6. CDR3 amino acids: CASRADRESYEQYF. CDR3 coding DNA: TGTGCCAGCAGAGCTGACAGGGAATCCTACGAGCAGTACTTC.

This clone appeared once. The rearrangement joins TRBV27 to TRBJ2-7; 8 bases align to TRBD1. The CDR3 covers 14 residues. J was trimmed by 3 bases and V by 5 bases; bases with no gene match: 6. Germline V gene sequence: CDR1 MNHEY, CDR2 SMNVEV (reference sequence). CDR3 amino acids: CASSPGTGLYEQYF. The CDR3 bases are TGTGCCAGCAGTCCCGGGACAGGACTCTACGAGCAGTACTTC.

The chain links TRBV27 to TRBJ1-2, with 10 bases matching TRBD1. Germline trimming cut 10 bases from V and 4 bases from J; bases unmatched to any gene: 9. The CDR3 loop spans 14 amino acids. Germline-derived CDR1 and CDR2 are MNHEY and SMNVEV (reference sequence). The CDR3 DNA reads as TGTGCCACCTCCTTAGGGACAGGGGCCTATGGCTACACCTTC. The encoded protein is CATSLGTGAYGYTF.

V is TRBV19 and J is TRBJ1-1; 8 bases fit TRBD1. J was trimmed by 1 base and V by 7 bases; bases with no gene match: 11. The CDR3 has 16 amino acids. Germline-derived CDR1 and CDR2 are LNHDA and SQIVND (reference sequence). DNA for the CDR3: TGTGCCAGTACCGCGACAGGGGTGGGACCGAACACTGAAGCTTTCTTT. This translates into CASTATGVGPNTEAFF.

V and J are TRBV6-1 and TRBJ1-5; perhaps TRBD1 as D (6 bases). The CDR3 has 14 amino acids. Germline V gene data show CDR1 as MNHNS and CDR2 as SASEGT. Trimming pared 4 bases from V and 6 bases from J, leaving 13 bases between. CDR3 residues: CASSGYRAGQPQHF. DNA of the CDR3: TGTGCCAGCAGTGGTTACAGGGCGGGTCAGCCCCAGCATTTT.

The V gene is TRBV30, the J gene TRBJ1-5; the D is unclear. Germline lookup yields CDR1 GTSNPN and CDR2 SVGIG (reference sequence). V shed 1 base and J shed 4 bases, with 11 bases lying between them. CDR3 size: 14 residues. CDR3 sequence reads: CAWSGITGNQPQHF. In DNA form, the CDR3 reads TGTGCCTGGAGTGGGATTACGGGGAATCAGCCCCAGCATTTT.